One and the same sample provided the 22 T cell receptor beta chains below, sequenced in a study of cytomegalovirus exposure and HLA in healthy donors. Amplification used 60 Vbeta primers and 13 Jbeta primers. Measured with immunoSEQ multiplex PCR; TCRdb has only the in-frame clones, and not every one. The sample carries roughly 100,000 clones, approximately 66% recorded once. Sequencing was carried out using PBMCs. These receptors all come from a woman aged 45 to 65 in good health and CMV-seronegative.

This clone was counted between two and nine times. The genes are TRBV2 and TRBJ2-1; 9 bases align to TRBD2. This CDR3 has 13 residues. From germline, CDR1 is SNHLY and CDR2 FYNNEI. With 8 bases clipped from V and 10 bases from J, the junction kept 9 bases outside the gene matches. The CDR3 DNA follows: TGTGCCAGCGAGGCGACTAGCGGCCTAGAGCAGTTCTTC. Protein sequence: CASEATSGLEQFF. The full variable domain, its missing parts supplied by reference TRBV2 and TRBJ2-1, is EPEVTQTPSHQVTQMGQEVILRCVPISNHLYFYWYRQILGQKVEFLVSFYNNEISEKSEIFDDQFSVERPDGSNFTLKIRSTKLEDSAMYFCASEATSGLEQFFGPGTRLTVL.

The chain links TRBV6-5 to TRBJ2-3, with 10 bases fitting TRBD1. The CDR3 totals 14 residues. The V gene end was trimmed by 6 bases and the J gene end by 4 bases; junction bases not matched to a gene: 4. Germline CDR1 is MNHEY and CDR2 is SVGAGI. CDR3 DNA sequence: TGTGCCAGCAGGAACGGACAGGGGGCAGATACGCAGTATTTT. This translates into CASRNGQGADTQYF.

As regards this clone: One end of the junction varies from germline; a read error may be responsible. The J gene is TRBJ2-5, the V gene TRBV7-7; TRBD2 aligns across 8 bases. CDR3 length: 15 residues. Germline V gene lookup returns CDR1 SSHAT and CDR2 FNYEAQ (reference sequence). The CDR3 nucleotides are TGTGCTAGCAGCTTGTCGGGGGGGGTCCCGGAGACCCAGTACTTC. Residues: CASSLSGGVPETQYF.

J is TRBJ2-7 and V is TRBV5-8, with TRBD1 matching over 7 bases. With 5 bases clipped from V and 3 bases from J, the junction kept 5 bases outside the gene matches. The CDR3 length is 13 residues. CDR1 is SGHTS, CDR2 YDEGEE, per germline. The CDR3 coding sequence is TGTGCCAGCAGAATGACAGGGAGCTACGAGCAGTACTTC. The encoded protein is CASRMTGSYEQYF.

In nucleotides, the CDR3 is TGTGCCAGTAGGGAAATAGCGGGGGGAGCAGATACGCAGTATTTT. The encoded protein is CASREIAGGADTQYF. The rearrangement uses TRBV19 and TRBJ2-3; 10 bases fit TRBD2. The length of the CDR3 is 15 residues. Germline values: CDR1 LNHDA, CDR2 SQIVND (reference sequence). V shed 6 bases and J 4 bases; nucleotides not matched to a gene: 7.

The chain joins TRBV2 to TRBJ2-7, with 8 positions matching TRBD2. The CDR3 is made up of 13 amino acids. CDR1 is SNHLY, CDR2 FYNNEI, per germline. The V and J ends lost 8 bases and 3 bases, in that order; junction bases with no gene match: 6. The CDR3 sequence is CASGGGGSYEQYF. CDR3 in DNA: TGTGCCAGCGGGGGCGGGGGGAGCTACGAGCAGTACTTC.

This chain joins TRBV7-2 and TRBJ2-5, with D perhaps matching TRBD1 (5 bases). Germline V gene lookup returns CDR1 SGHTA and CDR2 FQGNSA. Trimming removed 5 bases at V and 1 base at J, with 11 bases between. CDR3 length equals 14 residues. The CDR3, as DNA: TGTGCCAGCAGCGCGCAGGGAAGCCAAGAGACCCAGTACTTC. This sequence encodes CASSAQGSQETQYF. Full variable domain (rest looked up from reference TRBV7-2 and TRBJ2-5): GAGVSQSPSNKVTEKGKDVELRCDPISGHTALYWYRQSLGQGLEFLIYFQGNSAPDKSGLPSDRFSAERTGGSVSTLTIQRTQQEDSAVYLCASSAQGSQETQYFGPGTRLLVL.

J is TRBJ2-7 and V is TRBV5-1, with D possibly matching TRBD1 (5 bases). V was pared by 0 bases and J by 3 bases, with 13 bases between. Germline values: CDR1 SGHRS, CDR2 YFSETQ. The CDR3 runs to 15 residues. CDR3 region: CASSLAKGVDYEQYF. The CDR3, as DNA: TGCGCCAGCAGCTTGGCCAAAGGGGTCGACTACGAGCAGTACTTC.

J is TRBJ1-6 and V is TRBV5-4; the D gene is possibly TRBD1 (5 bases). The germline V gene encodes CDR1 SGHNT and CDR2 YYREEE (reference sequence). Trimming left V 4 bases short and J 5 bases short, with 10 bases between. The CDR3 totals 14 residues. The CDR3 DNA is TGTGCCAGCAGCAGGACACGGAATAATTCACCCCTCCACTTT. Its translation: CASSRTRNNSPLHF.

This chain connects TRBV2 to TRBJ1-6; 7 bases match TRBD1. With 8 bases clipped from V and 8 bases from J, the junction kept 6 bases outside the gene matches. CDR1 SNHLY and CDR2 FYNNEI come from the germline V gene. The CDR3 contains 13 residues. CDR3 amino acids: CASCRDSYSPLHF. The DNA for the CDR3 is TGTGCCAGCTGCCGGGACAGCTATTCACCCCTCCACTTT.

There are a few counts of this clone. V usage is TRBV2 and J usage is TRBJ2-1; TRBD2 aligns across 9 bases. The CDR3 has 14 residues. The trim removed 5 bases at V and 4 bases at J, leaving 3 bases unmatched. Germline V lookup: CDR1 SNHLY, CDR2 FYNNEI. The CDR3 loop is CASSSSGAYNEQFF. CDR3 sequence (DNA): TGTGCCAGCAGTTCTAGCGGGGCTTACAATGAGCAGTTCTTC.

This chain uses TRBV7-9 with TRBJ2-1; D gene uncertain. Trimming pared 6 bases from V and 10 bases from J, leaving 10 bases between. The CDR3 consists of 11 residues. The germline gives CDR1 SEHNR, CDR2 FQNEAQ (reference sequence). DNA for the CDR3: TGTGCCAGCAGTCCAACCCAGGAGCAGTTCTTC. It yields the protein CASSPTQEQFF.

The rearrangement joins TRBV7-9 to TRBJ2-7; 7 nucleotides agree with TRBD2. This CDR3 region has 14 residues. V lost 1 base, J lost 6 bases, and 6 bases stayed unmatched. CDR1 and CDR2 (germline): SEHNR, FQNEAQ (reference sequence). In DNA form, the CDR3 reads TGTGCCAGCAGCTTAGGGACTAGACTTAGCGAGCAGTACTTC. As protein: CASSLGTRLSEQYF.

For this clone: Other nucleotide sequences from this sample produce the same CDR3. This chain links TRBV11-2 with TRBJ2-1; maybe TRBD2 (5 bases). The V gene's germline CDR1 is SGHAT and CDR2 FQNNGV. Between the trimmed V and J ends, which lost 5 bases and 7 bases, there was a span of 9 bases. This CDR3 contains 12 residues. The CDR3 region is CASSHERNEQFF. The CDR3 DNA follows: TGTGCCAGCAGCCATGAGCGGAATGAGCAGTTCTTC.

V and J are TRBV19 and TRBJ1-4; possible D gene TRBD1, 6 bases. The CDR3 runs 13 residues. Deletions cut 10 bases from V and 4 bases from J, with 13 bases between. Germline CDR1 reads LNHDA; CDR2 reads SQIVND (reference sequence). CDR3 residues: CATSTGSNEKLFF. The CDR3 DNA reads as TGTGCCACCTCGACAGGAAGTAATGAAAAACTGTTTTTT.

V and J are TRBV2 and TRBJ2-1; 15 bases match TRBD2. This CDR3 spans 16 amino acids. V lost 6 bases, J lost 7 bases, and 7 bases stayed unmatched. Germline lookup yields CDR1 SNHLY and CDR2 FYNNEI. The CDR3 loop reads CASRDGTSGGWNEQFF. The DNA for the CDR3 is TGTGCCAGCAGAGACGGGACTAGCGGGGGGTGGAATGAGCAGTTCTTC.

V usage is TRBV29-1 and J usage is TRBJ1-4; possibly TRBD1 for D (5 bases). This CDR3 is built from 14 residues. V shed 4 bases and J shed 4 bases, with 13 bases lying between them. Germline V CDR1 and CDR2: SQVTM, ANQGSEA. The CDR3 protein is CSVAFGGINEKLFF. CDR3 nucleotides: TGCAGCGTTGCTTTTGGGGGGATTAATGAAAAACTGTTTTTT.

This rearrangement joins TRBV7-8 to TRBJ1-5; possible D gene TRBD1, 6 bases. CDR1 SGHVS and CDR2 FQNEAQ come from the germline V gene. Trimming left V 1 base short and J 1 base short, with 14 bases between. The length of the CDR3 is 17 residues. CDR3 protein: CASSLVWWGRSNQPQHF. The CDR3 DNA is TGTGCCAGCAGCTTAGTTTGGTGGGGGCGCAGCAATCAGCCCCAGCATTTT.

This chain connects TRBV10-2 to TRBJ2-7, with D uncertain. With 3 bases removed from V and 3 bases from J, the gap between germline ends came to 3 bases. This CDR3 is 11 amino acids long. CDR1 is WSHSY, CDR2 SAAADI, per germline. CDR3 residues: CASSELYEQYF. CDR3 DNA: TGCGCCAGCAGTGAACTCTACGAGCAGTACTTC.

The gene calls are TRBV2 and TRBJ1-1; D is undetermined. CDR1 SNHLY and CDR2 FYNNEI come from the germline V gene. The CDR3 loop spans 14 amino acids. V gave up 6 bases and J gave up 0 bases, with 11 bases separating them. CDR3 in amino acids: CASRPPIVNTEAFF. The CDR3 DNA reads TGTGCCAGCAGGCCCCCAATAGTGAACACTGAAGCTTTCTTT.

CDR3 loop: CASSLTLTSGSTSGELFF. CDR3 nucleotide sequence: TGTGCCAGCAGCTTAACCCTGACTAGCGGGAGTACATCCGGGGAGCTGTTTTTT. The chain has TRBV7-9 and TRBJ2-2; TRBD2 matches at 12 bases. Trimming took 2 bases from V and 6 from J; bases not matched to a gene: 10. CDR1 and CDR2 from the germline V gene are SEHNR and FQNEAQ (reference sequence). The CDR3 spans 18 residues.

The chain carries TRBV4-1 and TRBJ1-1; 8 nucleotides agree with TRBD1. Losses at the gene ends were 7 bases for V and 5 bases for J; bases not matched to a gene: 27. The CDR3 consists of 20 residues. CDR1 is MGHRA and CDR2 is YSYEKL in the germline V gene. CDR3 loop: CASTAYTLYEMTGDGTEAFF. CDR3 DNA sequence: TGCGCCAGCACGGCCTATACTCTCTATGAAATGACAGGGGATGGTACTGAAGCTTTCTTT.